The sequence of this T cell receptor beta chain was determined in a study of blood T cells in healthy people across ages. Note on this clonotype: Its antigen is still unknown.

A second PCR of roughly 6 to 12 cycles used a sample-barcoded 5' primer and a J-beta primer mix. TCRdb reanalysed the 5' RACE reads using MiXCR and keeps one entry per CDR3 protein. Among fewer than 800,000 distinct CDR3 sequences, about 34% were seen once, and the ten largest hold 15% to 17%. The CDR3 has 13 residues. Trimming removed 6 bases from V and 7 bases from J, with 15 bases in between. Germline V gives CDR1 MNHNS, CDR2 SASEGT. Study-level results: Researchers judged that diversity estimates from one million T cells fell short of true values.

V gene TRBV6-1 combines with J gene TRBJ1-1; D ambiguous. The source is a woman of 80 years or more in good health. Sequenced material: blood. The CDR3 protein is CASRGPGDGEAFF. CDR3 coding DNA: TGTGCCAGCAGAGGTCCGGGAGACGGTGAAGCTTTCTTT.